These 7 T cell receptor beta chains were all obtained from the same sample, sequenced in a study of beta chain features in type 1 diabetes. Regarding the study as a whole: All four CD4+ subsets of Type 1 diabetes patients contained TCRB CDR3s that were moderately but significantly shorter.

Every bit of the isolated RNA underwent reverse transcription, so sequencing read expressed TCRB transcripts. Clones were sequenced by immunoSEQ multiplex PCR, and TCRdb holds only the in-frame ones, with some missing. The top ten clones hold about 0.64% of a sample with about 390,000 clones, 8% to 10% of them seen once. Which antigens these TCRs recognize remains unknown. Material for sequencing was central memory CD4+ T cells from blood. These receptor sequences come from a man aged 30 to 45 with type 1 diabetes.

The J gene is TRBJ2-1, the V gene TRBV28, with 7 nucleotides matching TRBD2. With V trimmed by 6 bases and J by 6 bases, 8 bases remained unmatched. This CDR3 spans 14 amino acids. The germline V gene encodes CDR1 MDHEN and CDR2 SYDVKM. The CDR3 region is CASRTGLRSNEQFF. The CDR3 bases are TGTGCCAGCAGGACGGGACTAAGATCCAATGAGCAGTTCTTC.

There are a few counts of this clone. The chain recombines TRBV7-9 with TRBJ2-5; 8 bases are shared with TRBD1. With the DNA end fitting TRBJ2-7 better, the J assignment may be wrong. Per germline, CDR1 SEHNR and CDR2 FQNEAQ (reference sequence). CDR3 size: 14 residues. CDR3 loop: CASSLTGGSYEQYF. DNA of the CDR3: TGTGCCAGCAGCCTAACAGGGGGCTCCTACGAGCAGTACTTC.

CDR3 sequence (DNA): TGTGCCAGCACTATGACAGTTTCCACCGGGGAGCTGTTTTTT. Its translation: CASTMTVSTGELFF. The chain couples TRBV11-1 to TRBJ2-2; D may be TRBD1 (5 bases). The length of the CDR3 is 14 residues. Trimming took off 7 bases at V and 4 bases at J, with 13 bases between the two ends. Germline assignment: CDR1 SGHAT and CDR2 FQDESV (reference sequence).

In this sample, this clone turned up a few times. In DNA form, the CDR3 reads TGTGCCAGCAGTCTGAAGGGCCGGTTGAATGAAAAACTGTTTTTT. Protein product: CASSLKGRLNEKLFF. The V and J genes are TRBV27 and TRBJ1-4; D not resolved. CDR1 is MNHEY and CDR2 is SMNVEV in the germline V gene (reference sequence). The CDR3 runs to 15 residues. Trimming stripped 5 bases from V and 5 bases from J, with 15 bases between.

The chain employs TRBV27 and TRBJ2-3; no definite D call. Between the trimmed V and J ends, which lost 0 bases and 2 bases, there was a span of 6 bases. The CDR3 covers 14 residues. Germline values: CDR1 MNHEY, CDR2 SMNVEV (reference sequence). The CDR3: CASSLSSTTDTQYF. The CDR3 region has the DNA TGTGCCAGCAGTTTATCGTCCACCACAGATACGCAGTATTTT.

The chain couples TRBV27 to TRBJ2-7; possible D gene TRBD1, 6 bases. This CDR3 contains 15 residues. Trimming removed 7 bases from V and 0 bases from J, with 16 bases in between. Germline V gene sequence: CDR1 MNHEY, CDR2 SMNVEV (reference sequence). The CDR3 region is CASTLTGPGSYEQYF. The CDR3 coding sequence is TGTGCCAGCACCTTGACAGGTCCCGGCTCCTACGAGCAGTACTTC.

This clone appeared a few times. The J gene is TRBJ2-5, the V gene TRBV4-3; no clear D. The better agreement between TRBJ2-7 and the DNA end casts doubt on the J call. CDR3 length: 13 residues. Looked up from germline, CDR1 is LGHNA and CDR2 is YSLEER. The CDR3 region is CASSQVLEVEQYF. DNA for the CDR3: TGCGCCAGCAGCCAAGTTCTCGAGGTCGAGCAGTACTTC.